Below, one TCR beta chain is given with its context. The target antigen is unknown. The ends were cut back, 2 bases at V and 5 bases at J, with 15 bases in the middle. The CDR3 runs 15 residues. Germline CDR1 LGHNA, CDR2 YSLEER. The sample comes from a study of CD8+ T cells in alopecia areata. In the study overall: Scoring treated patients' severity relied on the percentage of scalp area affected. Broader study findings: Scalp clonality, along with expanded CD8+ clones among the top 100, was significantly decreased by tofacitinib. Lesional scalp exceeded normal scalp in clonality, especially in alopecia totalis/universalis.

cDNA prepared by RNA extraction and subsequent reverse transcription served as the template for sequencing. Clones were sequenced by immunoSEQ multiplex PCR, and TCRdb holds only the in-frame ones, with some missing. The sample lists roughly 220,000 clones, over 60% occurring once. Sample treatment: oral pan-JAK inhibitor, 5-10 mg twice daily. Here the sequenced sample was CD4+ T cells sorted from blood, taken at approximately week 44, from a patient treated with tofacitinib. This chain links TRBV4-3 with TRBJ1-2, with D perhaps TRBD1 (6 bases). The clonotype comes from a human donor with alopecia areata. In DNA, the CDR3 is TGCGCCAGCAGCCAATATACCGACAGGCTTTATGGCTACACCTTC. The encoded protein is CASSQYTDRLYGYTF.